Included here is one T cell receptor beta chain sequence, with context. Clones were sequenced by immunoSEQ multiplex PCR, and TCRdb holds only the in-frame ones, with some missing. The table has 150,000 to 180,000 clones, 65% to 90% seen once; the top ten hold about 12%. The CDR3 is 14 amino acids. From germline, CDR1 is SNHLY and CDR2 FYNNEI. Trimming removed 5 bases from V and 5 bases from J, with 13 bases in between. The record originates from a study of blood T cell repertoires in COVID-19. The sequenced material came from peripheral blood. The sequence was collected from a woman in her sixties with COVID-19, enrolled during active disease. V usage is TRBV2 and J usage is TRBJ1-5; weak D call: TRBD1 (6 bases). The CDR3 DNA is TGTGCCAGCAGTAGGACAGATTTAGATCAGCCCCAGCATTTT. Residues: CASSRTDLDQPQHF.